This T cell receptor beta chain was profiled in a study of monozygotic twins with inflammatory bowel disease (dated by TCRdb to between 2018 and 2020). With respect to the entire study: In total, roughly 30 monozygotic twin pairs made up the full study: 19 Danish pairs, all IBD-discordant, plus nine German pairs, of which four were IBD-concordant and five were IBD-discordant. Disease-associated traits were sought mainly through comparisons between IBD patients and their genetically identical healthy co-twins within discordant pairs. Each individual had, on average, about 151 000 unique TCRalpha sequences and 181 000 unique TCRbeta sequences available for analysis. Broad study findings and their caveats: No difference in repertoire similarity was observed between concordant and discordant twins, possibly owing to limited statistical power. Different T cell subtypes could not be distinguished in the analysis. IBD patients had lower TCRbeta repertoire diversity, measured by the inverse Simpson index, than their healthy co-twins. Compared with healthy twins, IBD patients shared fewer clonotypes with other individuals, and the difference was most pronounced in patients with signs of disease activity. The results gave no support for a single strong signal or clonotype linked to IBD. Differing immunosuppressive treatments among patients may have added background noise and inter-individual variability to the repertoires.

The germline V gene sets CDR1 to KGHSH and CDR2 to LQKENI. There are 15 amino acids in the CDR3, from cysteine to phenylalanine inclusive. The DNA is not on file. In the case of this clonotype: Its antigen is unknown.

A roughly 2.5 ml peripheral blood sample was drawn into PAXgene tubes per donor and stored at -80°C. Without T cell sorting, total RNA was isolated from whole blood using the PAXgene blood miRNA kit on an automated QIAcube. Peripheral blood from monozygotic twin pairs, either concordant or discordant for inflammatory bowel disease, underwent deep TCRalpha and TCRbeta repertoire profiling that used unique molecular barcoding. Smoking habits were recorded for all twin pairs, and each individual was classified as a current, former or never smoker. Receptor amplification or capture employed 5' RACE. Preparation of each TCR library used approximately 3,500 ng of total RNA. For each sample, cDNA synthesis with SMARTScribe reverse transcriptase was split into eight separate reactions. During cDNA synthesis, template switching was used to introduce unique molecular identifiers that contained a 6-nucleotide sample barcode. TCRalpha and TCRbeta cDNA was amplified by two nested PCRs of roughly 15 and 9 cycles, with bead purification after each PCR. Before amplification, the cDNA was both treated with uracil DNA-glycosylase and purified with the QIAquick PCR purification kit. The second PCR was the step at which Illumina TruSeq-compatible adapters and sample-specific barcodes were added. TapeStation and Qubit were used to check library quality and concentration, and around 5 ng of each library went into the pool. Pooled libraries were sequenced on an Illumina HiSeq2500 single-index Rapid Run with 2 x 100 bp reads and custom sequencing primers. The study's own analysis went as follows. UMI-based consensus assembly with MiGEC version 1.2.6 was used to correct PCR and sequencing errors. MiXCR version 2.1.1 was used for V(D)J alignment, clonotype assembly and CDR3 extraction. Normalisation of gene usage, clonotype sharing and MAIT/NKT TCR abundance was achieved by analysing the top 1000, 10 000 and 20 000 clonotypes per sample. Diversity was computed as the inverse Simpson index with the vegan R package after downsampling to 27 000 UMIs. Paired Mann-Whitney U tests were applied to discordant twin pairs, and Benjamini-Hochberg correction was used for multiple testing. TCRdb reprocessed the reads, so every CDR3 protein sequence counts as one entry and DNA is not shown. TCRdb, rather than the study authors, made the V and J calls. The sample table includes 440,000 or so distinct CDR3 sequences. Together, the top ten hold approximately 2.3% of the sample.

The TCR comes from a human donor with ulcerative colitis or Crohn's disease, or a healthy co-twin of an affected twin (not recorded which). The chain employs TRBV18 and TRBJ2-5; with no DNA, the TCRdb D assignment of TRBD1 cannot be verified. The sequenced material came from blood. The CDR3 here reads CASSRTSGTKETQYF.